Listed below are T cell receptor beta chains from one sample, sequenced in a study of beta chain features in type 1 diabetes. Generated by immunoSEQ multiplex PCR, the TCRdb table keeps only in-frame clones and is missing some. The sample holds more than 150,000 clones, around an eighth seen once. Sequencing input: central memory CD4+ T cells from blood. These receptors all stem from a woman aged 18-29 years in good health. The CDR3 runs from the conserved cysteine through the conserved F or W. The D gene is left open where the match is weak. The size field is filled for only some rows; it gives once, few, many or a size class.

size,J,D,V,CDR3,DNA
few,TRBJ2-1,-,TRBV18,CASSPSAGAVYNEQFF,TGTGCCAGCTCACCCTCGGCGGGGGCCGTCTACAATGAGCAGTTCTTC
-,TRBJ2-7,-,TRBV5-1,CASSLAGVSYEQYF,TGCGCCAGCAGCTTGGCCGGAGTGAGCTACGAGCAGTACTTC
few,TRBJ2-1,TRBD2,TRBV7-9,CASRTASGSHNEQFF,TGTGCCAGCAGGACCGCTAGCGGAAGTCACAATGAGCAGTTCTTC
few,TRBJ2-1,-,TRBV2,CASSKADNEQFF,TGTGCCAGCAGTAAGGCGGACAATGAGCAGTTCTTC
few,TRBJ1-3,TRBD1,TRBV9,CASSVETGGSGNTIYF,TGTGCCAGCAGCGTGGAGACAGGGGGTTCTGGAAACACCATATATTTT
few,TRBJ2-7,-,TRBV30,CACIGTRYEQYF,TGTGCCTGTATCGGGACACGATACGAGCAGTACTTC
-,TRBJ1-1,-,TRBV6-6,CASTAGIQGGAFF,TGTGCCAGCACGGCGGGGATCCAAGGAGGAGCTTTCTTT
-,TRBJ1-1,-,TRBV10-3,CAISESTAYMNTEAFF,TGTGCCATCAGTGAGTCTACCGCTTACATGAACACTGAAGCTTTCTTT
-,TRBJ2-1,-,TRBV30,CAWSVGTVEQFF,TGTGCCTGGAGCGTCGGTACCGTTGAGCAGTTCTTC
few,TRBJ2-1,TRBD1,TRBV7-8,CASSRDRGNEQFF,TGTGCCAGCAGCCGGGACAGAGGTAATGAGCAGTTCTTC
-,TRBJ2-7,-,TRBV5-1,CASSLRTGEEQYF,TGCGCCAGCAGCTTGCGTACAGGTGAAGAGCAGTACTTC
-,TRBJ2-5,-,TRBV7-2,CASSLVRRAETQYF,TGTGCCAGCAGCTTAGTTCGCCGCGCGGAGACCCAGTACTTC
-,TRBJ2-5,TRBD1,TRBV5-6,CASSSNRGETQYF,TGTGCCAGCAGCTCTAACAGGGGGGAGACCCAGTACTTC
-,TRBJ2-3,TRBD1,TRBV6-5,CASRPGQNTDTQYF,TGTGCCAGCAGGCCGGGACAGAACACAGATACGCAGTATTTT
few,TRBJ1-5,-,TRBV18,CASSPRQTNQPQHF,TGTGCCAGCTCACCACGACAAACTAATCAGCCCCAGCATTTT
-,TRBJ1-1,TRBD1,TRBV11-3,CASSTQGDTEAFF,TGTGCCAGCAGCACACAGGGGGACACTGAAGCTTTCTTT
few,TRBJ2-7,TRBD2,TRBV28,CASSLAGTSGSYEQYF,TGTGCCAGCAGTTTAGCCGGGACTAGCGGCTCCTACGAGCAGTACTTC
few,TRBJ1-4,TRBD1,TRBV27,CASSLYRDRPTNEKLFF,TGTGCCAGCAGTTTATACCGGGACAGGCCAACTAATGAAAAACTGTTTTTT
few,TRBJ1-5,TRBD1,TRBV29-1,CSVLTGNSNQPQHF,TGCAGCGTCCTGACAGGGAATAGCAATCAGCCCCAGCATTTT
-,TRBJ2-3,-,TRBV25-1,CASSEFGTGTDTQYF,TGTGCCAGCAGTGAATTCGGGACTGGCACAGATACGCAGTATTTT
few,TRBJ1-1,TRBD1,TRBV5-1,CASSLDPQGTEAFF,TGCGCCAGCAGCTTGGATCCACAGGGGACTGAAGCTTTCTTT
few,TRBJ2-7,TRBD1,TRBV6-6,CASSGDRAGEQYF,TGTGCCAGCAGTGGGGACAGGGCAGGGGAGCAGTACTTC
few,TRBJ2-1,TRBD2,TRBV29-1,CSVRTSGIGAYNEQFF,TGCAGCGTTAGGACTAGCGGGATAGGTGCCTACAATGAGCAGTTCTTC